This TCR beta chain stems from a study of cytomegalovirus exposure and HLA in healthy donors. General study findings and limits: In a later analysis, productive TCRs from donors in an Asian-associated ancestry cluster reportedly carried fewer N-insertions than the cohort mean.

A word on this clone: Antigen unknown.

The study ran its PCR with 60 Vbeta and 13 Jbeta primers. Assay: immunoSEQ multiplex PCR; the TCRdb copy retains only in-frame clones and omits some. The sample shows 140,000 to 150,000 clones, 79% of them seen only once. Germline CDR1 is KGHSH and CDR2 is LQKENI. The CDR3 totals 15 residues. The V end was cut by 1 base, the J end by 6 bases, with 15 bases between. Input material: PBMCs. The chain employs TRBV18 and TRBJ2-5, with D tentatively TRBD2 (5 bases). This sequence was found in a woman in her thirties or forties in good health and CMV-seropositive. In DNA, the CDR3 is TGTGCCAGCTCACCACAGGCCGGCACCGGGAAGACCCAGTACTTC. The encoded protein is CASSPQAGTGKTQYF.